This TCR beta chain was documented in a study of T cell repertoires in ileal Crohn's disease. Clones were read by immunoSEQ multiplex PCR, and TCRdb kept only the in-frame ones, dropping some. In the table there are around 10,000 clones, approximately 78% of which are singletons. Comment on this clone: The antigen is unknown.

The CDR3 contains 16 residues. The germline gives CDR1 MDHEN, CDR2 SYDVKM. The V and J ends lost 5 bases and 6 bases, in that order; junction bases with no gene match: 9. Study outcomes and limitations: Clonal expansions were more frequent in active smokers than non-smokers at surgery.

Time point reported: neoterminal ileum biopsy at postoperative endoscopy, about 6 months after surgery. The rearrangement joins TRBV28 to TRBJ1-5, with 11 bases aligning to TRBD1. Sequenced material: ileal tissue. This receptor was obtained from an adult with Crohn's disease. CDR3 in DNA: TGTGCCAGCAGTCCTAAGGGACAGGGGGTCGGTCAGCCCCAGCATTTT. Protein: CASSPKGQGVGQPQHF.